Sequencing of this TCR beta chain was carried out in a study of T cells in Graves' hyperthyroidism and ophthalmopathy. This clonotype was seen many times. Amplified regions were TCR beta CDR3 sequences from RNA transcripts. A set of HTBI primers served as the primers for a first-round RT-PCR of the TCR CDR3. TCRdb reprocessed the multiplex PCR reads via MiXCR and lists one record per CDR3 protein. The sample includes 600,000 to 800,000 distinct CDR3 sequences, 30% to 40% seen only once; the top ten take around 29%. The V and J ends lost 8 bases and 4 bases, in that order; junction bases with no gene match: 4. The CDR3 is 13 residues long. The germline V gene encodes CDR1 MNHEY and CDR2 SVGAGI.

Specimen: blood. The TCR was taken from a woman aged 40 to 50 with Graves' hyperthyroidism. This chain joins TRBV6-5 and TRBJ2-5; 10 positions agree with TRBD2. The CDR3 reads CASGAGGGETQYF. In DNA form, the CDR3 reads TGTGCCAGCGGAGCGGGAGGGGGAGAGACCCAGTACTTC.